This passage covers 10 T cell receptor beta chains from one sample sequenced in a study of cytomegalovirus exposure and HLA in healthy donors. Researchers ran the PCR with 60 Vbeta and 13 Jbeta primers. Sequencing used immunoSEQ multiplex PCR; TCRdb keeps in-frame clones, though not all of them. Its listing shows roughly 120,000 clones. Sequenced input: PBMCs. These receptors were taken from a man younger than 45 in good health and CMV-seronegative.

The J gene is TRBJ2-5, the V gene TRBV18; 12 nucleotides align to TRBD1. The V segment lost 2 bases and the J segment 8 bases; nucleotides outside the gene matches: 6. CDR3 length: 15 amino acids. The V gene's germline CDR1 is KGHSH and CDR2 LQKENI. In DNA form, the CDR3 reads TGTGCCAGCTCACCAGTTCCGGGACAGGGGGCAACCCAGTACTTC. Residues: CASSPVPGQGATQYF.

This rearrangement joins TRBV7-2 to TRBJ1-4; D possibly corresponds to TRBD1 (5 bases). This CDR3 comprises 18 residues. CDR1 and CDR2 (germline): SGHTA, FQGNSA. Between the trimmed V and J ends, which lost 2 bases and 4 bases, there was a span of 20 bases. Here the CDR3 reads CASSLIDAGRAVNEKLFF. The CDR3 DNA reads TGTGCCAGCAGCTTAATCGACGCAGGGAGGGCTGTTAATGAAAAACTGTTTTTT.

This chain joins TRBV21-1 and TRBJ1-5; the D call TRBD1 from the table was never checked on the DNA. TRBV21-1 is deemed a pseudogene. There are 15 residues in the CDR3. The CDR3: CASSKAGTANQPQHF. The CDR3 DNA sequence: TGTGCCAGCAGCAAAGCGGGGACAGCCAATCAGCCCCAGCATTTT.

The CDR3 nucleotides read TGCAGCGCATCGTGGGGCGCCAAAAACATTCAGTACTTC. Protein product: CSASWGAKNIQYF. The chain uses TRBV29-1 and TRBJ2-4; weak D call: TRBD1 (5 bases). CDR1 is SQVTM, CDR2 ANQGSEA, per germline. The germline V and J ends were trimmed by 7 bases and 1 base, with 11 bases remaining between them. This CDR3 is 13 amino acids long.

The V call is TRBV7-2, the J call TRBJ2-3; D is perhaps TRBD1 (5 bases). The CDR3 is 13 amino acids. Trimming cost V 5 bases and J 6 bases, with 12 bases left between them. CDR1 is SGHTA, CDR2 FQGNSA, per germline. The CDR3 region is CASSLSYRDTQYF. The CDR3 DNA is TGTGCCAGCAGCCTAAGTTACAGGGATACGCAGTATTTT. The variable domain in full, with the rest retrieved from reference TRBV7-2 and TRBJ2-3, is GAGVSQSPSNKVTEKGKDVELRCDPISGHTALYWYRQSLGQGLEFLIYFQGNSAPDKSGLPSDRFSAERTGGSVSTLTIQRTQQEDSAVYLCASSLSYRDTQYFGPGTRLTVL.

V is TRBV5-1 and J is TRBJ2-1; 7 bases fit TRBD2. Germline assignment: CDR1 SGHRS and CDR2 YFSETQ. The trim removed 1 base at V and 3 bases at J, leaving 4 bases unmatched. The CDR3 totals 15 residues. The CDR3 protein is CASSLTSADYNEQFF. Written as DNA, the CDR3 is TGCGCCAGCAGCTTGACTAGCGCGGACTACAATGAGCAGTTCTTC. Variable domain in full (rest from reference TRBV5-1 and TRBJ2-1): KAGVTQTPRYLIKTRGQQVTLSCSPISGHRSVSWYQQTPGQGLQFLFEYFSETQRNKGNFPGRFSGRQFSNSRSEMNVSTLELGDSALYLCASSLTSADYNEQFFGPGTRLTVL.

The chain carries TRBV11-2 and TRBJ2-5, with TRBD2 as a possible D gene (5 bases). Germline values: CDR1 SGHAT, CDR2 FQNNGV. Trimming removed 8 bases from V and 0 bases from J, with 10 bases in between. The CDR3 totals 13 residues. This chain's CDR3 is CASEGPYQETQYF. The CDR3 bases are TGTGCCAGCGAGGGCCCGTACCAAGAGACCCAGTACTTC.

Concerning this clone itself: One end of the junction is discordant with germline, which a read error may explain. This rearrangement joins TRBV25-1 to TRBJ2-1; TRBD2 aligns across 13 bases. CDR3 size: 16 residues. Germline V gene sequence: CDR1 MGHDK, CDR2 SYGVNS. The CDR3 loop reads CASGSLGLAGYNGQFF. In DNA, the CDR3 is TGTGCCAGCGGCTCCCTGGGACTAGCGGGGTACAATGGGCAGTTCTTC.

The chain links TRBV4-3 to TRBJ1-2; D possibly corresponds to TRBD1 (5 bases). Trimming pared 0 bases from V and 6 bases from J, leaving 11 bases between. The germline V gene has CDR1 LGHNA and CDR2 YSLEER. This CDR3 contains 14 residues. The CDR3 sequence: CASSQDNGGDGYTF. The CDR3 DNA reads TGCGCCAGCAGCCAAGATAACGGGGGGGATGGCTACACCTTC.

The chain couples TRBV5-5 to TRBJ2-3; 8 positions agree with TRBD1. In germline, CDR1 is SGHKS, CDR2 YYEKEE (reference sequence). V trimming: 4 bases; J trimming: 5 bases; junction bases outside the gene matches: 12. The CDR3 length is 16 residues. Here the CDR3 reads CASSRTSGGPEDTQYF. In DNA form, the CDR3 reads TGTGCCAGCAGCCGAACCTCAGGGGGCCCCGAAGATACGCAGTATTTT.